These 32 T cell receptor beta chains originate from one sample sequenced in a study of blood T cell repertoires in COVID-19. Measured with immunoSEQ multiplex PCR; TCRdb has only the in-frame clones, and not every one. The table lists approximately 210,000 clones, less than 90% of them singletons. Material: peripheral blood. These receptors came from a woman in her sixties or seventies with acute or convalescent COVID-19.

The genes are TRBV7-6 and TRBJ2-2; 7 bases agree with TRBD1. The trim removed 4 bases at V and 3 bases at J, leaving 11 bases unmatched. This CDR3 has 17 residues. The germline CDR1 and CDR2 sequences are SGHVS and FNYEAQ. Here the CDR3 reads CASSSTTGTDYTGELFF. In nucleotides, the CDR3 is TGTGCCAGCAGCTCTACTACCGGGACAGACTACACCGGGGAGCTGTTTTTT.

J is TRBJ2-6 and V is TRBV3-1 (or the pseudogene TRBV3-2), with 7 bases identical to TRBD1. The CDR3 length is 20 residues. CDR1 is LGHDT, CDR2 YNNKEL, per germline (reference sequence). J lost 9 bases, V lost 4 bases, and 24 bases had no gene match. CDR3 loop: CASSRDPRGTVGKGGNVLTF. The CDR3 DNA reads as TGTGCCAGCAGCCGAGACCCGAGGGGGACAGTGGGTAAGGGCGGCAACGTCCTGACTTTC.

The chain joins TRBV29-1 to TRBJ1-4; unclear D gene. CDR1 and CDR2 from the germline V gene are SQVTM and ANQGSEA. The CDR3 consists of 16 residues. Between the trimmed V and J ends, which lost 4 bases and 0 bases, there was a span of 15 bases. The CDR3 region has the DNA TGCAGCGTTGCGGTTTGGGCAGCCGCAACTAATGAAAAACTGTTTTTT. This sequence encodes CSVAVWAAATNEKLFF.

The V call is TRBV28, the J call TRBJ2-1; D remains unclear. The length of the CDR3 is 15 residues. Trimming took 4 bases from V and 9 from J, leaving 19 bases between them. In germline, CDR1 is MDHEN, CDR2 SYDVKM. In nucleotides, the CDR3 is TGTGCCAGCAGTTCCCCAAGGTTTGGTGGAGTTGAGCAGTTCTTC. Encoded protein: CASSSPRFGGVEQFF.

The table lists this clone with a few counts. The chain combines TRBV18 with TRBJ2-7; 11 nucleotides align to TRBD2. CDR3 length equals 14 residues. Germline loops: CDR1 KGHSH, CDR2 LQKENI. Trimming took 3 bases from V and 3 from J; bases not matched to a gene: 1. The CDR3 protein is CASSPGTSGYEQYF. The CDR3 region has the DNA TGTGCCAGCTCACCCGGGACTAGCGGCTACGAGCAGTACTTC.

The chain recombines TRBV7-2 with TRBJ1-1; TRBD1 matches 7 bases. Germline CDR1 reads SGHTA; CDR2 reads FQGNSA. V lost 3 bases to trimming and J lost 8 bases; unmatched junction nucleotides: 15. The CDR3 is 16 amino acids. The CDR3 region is CASSFERGRQGREAFF. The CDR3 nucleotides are TGTGCCAGCAGCTTCGAAAGAGGACGACAGGGAAGAGAAGCTTTCTTT.

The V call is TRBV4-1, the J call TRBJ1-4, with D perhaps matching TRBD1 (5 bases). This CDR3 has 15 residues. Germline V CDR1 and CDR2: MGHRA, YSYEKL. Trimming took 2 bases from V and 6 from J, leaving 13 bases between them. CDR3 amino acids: CASSQQGREDEKLFF. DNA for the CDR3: TGCGCCAGCAGCCAACAGGGAAGGGAGGATGAAAAACTGTTTTTT.

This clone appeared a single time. The CDR3 nucleotides are TGTGCCAGCAGTTTTAGAGGGCAGGGGAAAGCTTTCTTT. Translating it yields CASSFRGQGKAFF. The genes are TRBV6-5 and TRBJ1-1, with a tentative D call TRBD1 (6 bases). Trimming removed 4 bases at V and 9 bases at J, with 15 bases between. The CDR3 consists of 13 residues. CDR1 MNHEY and CDR2 SVGAGI come from the germline V gene.

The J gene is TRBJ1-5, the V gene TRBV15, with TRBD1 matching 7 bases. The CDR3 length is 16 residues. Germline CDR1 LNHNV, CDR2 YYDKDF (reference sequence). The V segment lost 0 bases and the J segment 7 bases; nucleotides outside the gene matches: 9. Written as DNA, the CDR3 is TGTGCCACCAGCAGAGAGGTGGGACAGTATGGGCAGCCCCAGCATTTT. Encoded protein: CATSREVGQYGQPQHF.

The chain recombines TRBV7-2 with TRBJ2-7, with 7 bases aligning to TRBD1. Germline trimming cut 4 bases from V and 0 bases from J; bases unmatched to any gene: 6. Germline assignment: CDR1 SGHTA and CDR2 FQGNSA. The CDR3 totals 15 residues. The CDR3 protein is CASSSYGTDSYEQYF. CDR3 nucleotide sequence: TGTGCCAGCAGCTCATACGGGACAGACTCCTACGAGCAGTACTTC.

The CDR3 DNA sequence: TGCAGCGTATGGGGACAGGGATCTTCCGAGCAGTACTTC. Translating it yields CSVWGQGSSEQYF. The chain uses TRBV29-1 and TRBJ2-7, with 9 positions matching TRBD1. Unmatched junction bases numbered 9, after V lost 6 bases and J lost 6 bases. CDR1 and CDR2 (germline): SQVTM, ANQGSEA. This CDR3 is built from 13 residues.

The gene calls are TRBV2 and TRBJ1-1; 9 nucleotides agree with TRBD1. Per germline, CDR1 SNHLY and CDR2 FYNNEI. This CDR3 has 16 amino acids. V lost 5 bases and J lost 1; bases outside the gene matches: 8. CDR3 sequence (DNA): TGTGCCAGCAGTCTAGCAAGGACAGGGGAGAACACTGAAGCTTTCTTT. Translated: CASSLARTGENTEAFF.

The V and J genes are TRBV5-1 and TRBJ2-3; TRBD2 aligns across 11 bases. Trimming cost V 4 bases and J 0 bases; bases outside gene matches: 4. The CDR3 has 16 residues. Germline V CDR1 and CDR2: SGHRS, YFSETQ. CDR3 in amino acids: CASSVTSGSSTDTQYF. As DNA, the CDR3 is TGCGCCAGCAGCGTAACTAGCGGGAGTAGCACAGATACGCAGTATTTT.

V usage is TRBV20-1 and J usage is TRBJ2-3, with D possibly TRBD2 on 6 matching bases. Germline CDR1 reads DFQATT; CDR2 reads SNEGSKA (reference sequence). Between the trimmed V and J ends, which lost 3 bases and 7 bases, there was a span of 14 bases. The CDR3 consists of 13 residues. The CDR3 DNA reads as TGCAGTGCTAGTAGCCGGGGGAGGTATACGCAGTATTTT. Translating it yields CSASSRGRYTQYF.

The CDR3, as DNA: TGTGCCAGCTCCACGACAGGGGGCCAAAACACCATATATTTT. It translates to CASSTTGGQNTIYF. The rearrangement joins TRBV18 to TRBJ1-3, with TRBD1 identical over 10 bases. V was clipped by 6 bases and J by 6 bases; unmatched bases: 5. The V gene's germline CDR1 is KGHSH and CDR2 LQKENI. The CDR3 extends over 14 amino acids.

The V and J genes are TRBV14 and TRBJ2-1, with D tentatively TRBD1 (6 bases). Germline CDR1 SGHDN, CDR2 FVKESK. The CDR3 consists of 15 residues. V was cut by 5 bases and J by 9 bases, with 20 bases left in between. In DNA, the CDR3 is TGTGCCAGCAGCACCCACAGGGAAGTACAAGGTGAGCAGTTCTTC. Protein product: CASSTHREVQGEQFF.

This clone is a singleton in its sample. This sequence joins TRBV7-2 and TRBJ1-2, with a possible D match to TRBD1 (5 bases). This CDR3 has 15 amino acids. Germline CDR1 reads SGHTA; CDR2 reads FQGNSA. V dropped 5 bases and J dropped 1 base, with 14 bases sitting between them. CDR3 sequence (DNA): TGTGCCAGCAGCCTCCCCGGGGGGGTTAACTATGGCTACACCTTC. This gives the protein CASSLPGGVNYGYTF.

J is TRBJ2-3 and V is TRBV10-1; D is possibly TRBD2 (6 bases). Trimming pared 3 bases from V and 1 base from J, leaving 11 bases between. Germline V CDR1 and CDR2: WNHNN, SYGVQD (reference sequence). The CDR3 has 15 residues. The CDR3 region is CASSEGGTGTDTQYF. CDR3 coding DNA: TGCGCCAGCAGTGAAGGAGGGACGGGCACAGATACGCAGTATTTT.

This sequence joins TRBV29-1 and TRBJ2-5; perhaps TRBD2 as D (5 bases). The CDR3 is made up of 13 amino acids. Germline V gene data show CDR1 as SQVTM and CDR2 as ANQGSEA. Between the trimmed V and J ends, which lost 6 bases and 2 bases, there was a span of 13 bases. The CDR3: CSVAEHPQETQYF. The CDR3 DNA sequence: TGCAGCGTAGCGGAGCACCCTCAAGAGACCCAGTACTTC.

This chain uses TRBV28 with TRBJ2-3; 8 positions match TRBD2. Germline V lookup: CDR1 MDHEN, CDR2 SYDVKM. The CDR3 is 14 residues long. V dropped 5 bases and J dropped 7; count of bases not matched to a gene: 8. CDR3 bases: TGTGCCAGCAGTATCACTAGCGGTCGGTATACGCAGTATTTT. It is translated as CASSITSGRYTQYF.

The CDR3 here is CASSLEEYSPLHF. The CDR3 nucleotides are TGTGCCAGCAGCTTGGAGGAATATTCACCCCTCCACTTT. The rearrangement links TRBV11-3 to TRBJ1-6; D is unclear. The length of the CDR3 is 13 residues. Trimming shortened V by 3 bases and J by 8 bases, and 8 bases separated the two germline ends. From germline, CDR1 is SGHNT and CDR2 YENEEA.

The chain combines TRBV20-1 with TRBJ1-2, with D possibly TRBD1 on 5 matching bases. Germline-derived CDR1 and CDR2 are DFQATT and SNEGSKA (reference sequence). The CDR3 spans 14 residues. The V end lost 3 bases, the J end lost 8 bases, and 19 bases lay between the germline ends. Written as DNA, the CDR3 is TGCAGTGCTAGTTCTGCACGGGGGAGTCCGGGCTACACCTTC. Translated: CSASSARGSPGYTF.

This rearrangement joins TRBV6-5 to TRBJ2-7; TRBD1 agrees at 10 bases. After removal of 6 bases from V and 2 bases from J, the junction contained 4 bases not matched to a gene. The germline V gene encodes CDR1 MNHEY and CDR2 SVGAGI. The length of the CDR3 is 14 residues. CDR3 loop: CASSRDRGTYEQYF. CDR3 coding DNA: TGTGCCAGCAGCCGGGACAGGGGTACCTACGAGCAGTACTTC.

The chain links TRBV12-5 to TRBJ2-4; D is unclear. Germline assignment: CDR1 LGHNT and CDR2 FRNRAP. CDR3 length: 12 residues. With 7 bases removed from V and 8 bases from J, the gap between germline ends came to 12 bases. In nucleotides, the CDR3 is TGTGCTAGTGCCCCTACCCTGTACATTCAGTACTTC. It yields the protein CASAPTLYIQYF.

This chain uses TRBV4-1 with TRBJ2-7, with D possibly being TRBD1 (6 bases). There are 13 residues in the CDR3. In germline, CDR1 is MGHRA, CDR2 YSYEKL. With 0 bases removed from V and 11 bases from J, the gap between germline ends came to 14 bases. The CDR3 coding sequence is TGCGCCAGCAGCCAAGATCCCGGGCAGGGGAAGTACTTC. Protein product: CASSQDPGQGKYF.

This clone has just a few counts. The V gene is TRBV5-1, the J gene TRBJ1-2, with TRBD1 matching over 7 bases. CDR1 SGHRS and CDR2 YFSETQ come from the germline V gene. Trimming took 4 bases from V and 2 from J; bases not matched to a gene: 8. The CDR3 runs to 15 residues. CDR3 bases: TGCGCCAGCAGCGGCGGAGGGGGCGGGAACTATGGCTACACCTTC. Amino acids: CASSGGGGGNYGYTF.

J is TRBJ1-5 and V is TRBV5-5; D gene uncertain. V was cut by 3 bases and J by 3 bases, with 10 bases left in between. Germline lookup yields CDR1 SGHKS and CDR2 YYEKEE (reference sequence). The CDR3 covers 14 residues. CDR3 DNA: TGTGCCAGCAGCTATACTTCTTCCAATCAGCCCCAGCATTTT. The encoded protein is CASSYTSSNQPQHF.

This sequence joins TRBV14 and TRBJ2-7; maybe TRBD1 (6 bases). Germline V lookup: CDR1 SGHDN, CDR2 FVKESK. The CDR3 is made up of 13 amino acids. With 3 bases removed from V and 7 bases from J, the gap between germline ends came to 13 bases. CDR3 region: CASSQWDIGEQYF. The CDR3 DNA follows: TGTGCCAGCAGCCAGTGGGACATCGGAGAGCAGTACTTC.

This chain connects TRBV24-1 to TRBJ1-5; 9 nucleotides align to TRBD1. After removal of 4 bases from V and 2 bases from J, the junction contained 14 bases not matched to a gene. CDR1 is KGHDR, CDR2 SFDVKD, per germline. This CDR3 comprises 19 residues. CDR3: CATSERGQGLPRGNQPQHF. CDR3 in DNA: TGTGCCACCAGTGAACGAGGACAGGGGCTCCCGAGGGGCAATCAGCCCCAGCATTTT.

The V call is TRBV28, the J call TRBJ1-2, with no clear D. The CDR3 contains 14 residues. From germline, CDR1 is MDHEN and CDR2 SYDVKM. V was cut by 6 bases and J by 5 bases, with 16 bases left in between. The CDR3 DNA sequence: TGTGCCAGCAGGCCGGCTCAGGAACGGTATGGCTACACCTTC. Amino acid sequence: CASRPAQERYGYTF.

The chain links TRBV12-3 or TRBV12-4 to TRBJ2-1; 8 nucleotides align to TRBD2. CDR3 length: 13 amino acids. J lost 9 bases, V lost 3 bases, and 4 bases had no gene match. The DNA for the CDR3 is TGTGCCAGCAGTTTTCTCGGGGGGGGTGAGCAGTTCTTC. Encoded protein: CASSFLGGGEQFF.

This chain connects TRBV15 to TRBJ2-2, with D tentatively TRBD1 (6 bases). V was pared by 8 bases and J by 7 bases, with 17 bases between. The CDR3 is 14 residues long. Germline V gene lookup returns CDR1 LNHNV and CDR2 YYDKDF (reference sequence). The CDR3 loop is CATRDKTLGGELFF. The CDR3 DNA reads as TGTGCCACCCGGGACAAAACTCTCGGCGGGGAGCTGTTTTTT.